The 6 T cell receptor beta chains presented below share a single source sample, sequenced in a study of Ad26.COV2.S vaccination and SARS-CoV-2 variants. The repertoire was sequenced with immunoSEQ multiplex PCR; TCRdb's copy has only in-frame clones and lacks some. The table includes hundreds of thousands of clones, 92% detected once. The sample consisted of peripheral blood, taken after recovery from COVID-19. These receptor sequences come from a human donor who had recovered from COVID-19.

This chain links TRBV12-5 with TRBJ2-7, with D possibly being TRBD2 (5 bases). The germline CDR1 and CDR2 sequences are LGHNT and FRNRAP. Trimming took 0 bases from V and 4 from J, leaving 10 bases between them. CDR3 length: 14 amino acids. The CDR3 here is CASGLVLSGYEQYF. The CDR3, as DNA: TGTGCTAGTGGTTTGGTATTGTCGGGGTACGAGCAGTACTTC.

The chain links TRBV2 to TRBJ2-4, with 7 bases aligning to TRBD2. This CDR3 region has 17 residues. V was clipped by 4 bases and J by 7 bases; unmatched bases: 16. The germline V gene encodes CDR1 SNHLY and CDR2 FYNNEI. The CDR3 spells CASSGWWEGSIMNIQYF. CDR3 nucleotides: TGTGCCAGCAGTGGGTGGTGGGAGGGATCGATTATGAACATTCAGTACTTC. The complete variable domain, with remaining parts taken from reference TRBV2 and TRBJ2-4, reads EPEVTQTPSHQVTQMGQEVILRCVPISNHLYFYWYRQILGQKVEFLVSFYNNEISEKSEIFDDQFSVERPDGSNFTLKIRSTKLEDSAMYFCASSGWWEGSIMNIQYFGAGTRLSVL.

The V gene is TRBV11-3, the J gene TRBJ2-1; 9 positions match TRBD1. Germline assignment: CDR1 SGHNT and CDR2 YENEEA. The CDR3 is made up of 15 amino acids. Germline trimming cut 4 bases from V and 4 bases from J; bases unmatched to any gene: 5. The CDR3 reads CASSSGQGIYNEQFF. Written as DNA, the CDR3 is TGTGCCAGCAGCTCGGGACAGGGTATTTACAATGAGCAGTTCTTC.

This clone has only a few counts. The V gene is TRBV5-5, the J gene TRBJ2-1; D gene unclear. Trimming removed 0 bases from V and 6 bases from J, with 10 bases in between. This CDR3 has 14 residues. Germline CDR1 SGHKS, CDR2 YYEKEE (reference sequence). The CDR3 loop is CASSLGFPLNEQFF. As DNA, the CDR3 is TGTGCCAGCAGCTTGGGTTTCCCCCTCAATGAGCAGTTCTTC.

The CDR3 here is CASSFPGVSYEQYF. In DNA form, the CDR3 reads TGTGCCAGTAGTTTCCCCGGGGTCTCCTACGAGCAGTACTTC. V is TRBV19 and J is TRBJ2-7; D is perhaps TRBD2 (5 bases). Germline-derived CDR1 and CDR2 are LNHDA and SQIVND (reference sequence). Trimming cost V 5 bases and J 0 bases, with 11 bases left between them. This CDR3 contains 14 residues.

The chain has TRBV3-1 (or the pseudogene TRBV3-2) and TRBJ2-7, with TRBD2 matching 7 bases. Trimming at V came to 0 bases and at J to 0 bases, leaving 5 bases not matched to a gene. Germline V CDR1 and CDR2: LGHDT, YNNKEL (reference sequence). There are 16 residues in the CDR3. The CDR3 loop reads CASSQDEAGSSYEQYF. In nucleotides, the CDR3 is TGTGCCAGCAGCCAAGATGAAGCGGGGTCCTCCTACGAGCAGTACTTC.